Listed below are T cell receptor beta chains from one sample, sequenced in a study of OX40 agonist ivuxolimab in advanced cancers. Only in-frame clones appear in the TCRdb table, and some are missing; sequencing was by immunoSEQ multiplex PCR. The table includes 100,000 or so clones, 75% to 95% detected once. Sequenced material: CD4+ or CD8+ T cells sorted from blood, taken in a trial of the OX40 agonist ivuxolimab. All receptors derive from an adult with an advanced solid tumor such as melanoma, head and neck, liver or kidney cancer. CDR3s include the opening cysteine and the closing phenylalanine or tryptophan. The D gene is left open where the match is weak. Size is omitted from some rows. Given values are once, few, many or a class for expanded clones.

cdr3_aa | cdr3_nt | clone_size | j_call | v_call | d_call
CASSPERQGGGNTIYF | TGTGCCAGCTCGCCCGAACGACAGGGAGGTGGAAACACCATATATTTT | NA | TRBJ1-3 | TRBV18 | TRBD1
CASGTANQPQHF | TGTGCCAGCGGGACAGCTAATCAGCCCCAGCATTTT | NA | TRBJ1-5 | TRBV7-3 | TRBD1
CASSLGDRSYQETQYF | TGTGCCAGCAGCTTAGGGGACAGGTCGTACCAAGAGACCCAGTACTTC | once | TRBJ2-5 | TRBV7-2 | TRBD1
CASSKDRGHNEQFF | TGTGCCAGCAGCAAGGACAGGGGGCACAATGAGCAGTTCTTC | once | TRBJ2-1 | TRBV27 | TRBD1
CASSLSTGGNNEQFF | TGTGCCAGCAGTTTATCGACAGGGGGTAACAATGAGCAGTTCTTC | NA | TRBJ2-1 | TRBV27 | TRBD1
CASSGGDRQETQYF | TGCGCCAGCAGCGGGGGGGACAGACAAGAGACCCAGTACTTC | NA | TRBJ2-5 | TRBV5-1 | NA
CASSFNRGGSAFF | TGTGCCAGCAGCTTCAATAGGGGGGGTTCGGCTTTCTTT | NA | TRBJ1-1 | TRBV7-3 | NA
CASSPPYPTYEQYF | TGTGCCAGCTCACCACCGTACCCAACCTACGAGCAGTACTTC | NA | TRBJ2-7 | TRBV18 | NA
CASSLLGYGEQYF | TGCGCCAGCAGCTTGTTGGGGTATGGCGAGCAGTACTTC | NA | TRBJ2-7 | TRBV5-1 | NA
CASSAQPGLVVDEQFF | TGTGCCAGCAGCGCTCAACCGGGACTAGTTGTTGATGAGCAGTTCTTC | once | TRBJ2-1 | TRBV7-3 | TRBD2
CAISESTGTYEQYF | TGTGCCATCAGTGAGTCGACAGGTACCTACGAGCAGTACTTC | NA | TRBJ2-7 | TRBV10-3 | NA
CASRRTGDSNQPQHF | TGTGCCAGCAGGAGGACAGGAGATAGCAATCAGCCCCAGCATTTT | NA | TRBJ1-5 | TRBV6-6 | TRBD1
CASSIGTLTSGTDTQYF | TGTGCCAGTAGTATAGGGACCCTGACTAGCGGCACAGATACGCAGTATTTT | NA | TRBJ2-3 | TRBV19 | TRBD2
CASSPYDRGMGEQYF | TGTGCCAGCTCACCTTACGACAGGGGTATGGGCGAGCAGTACTTC | NA | TRBJ2-7 | TRBV18 | TRBD1
CASSPLVGSRRDTDTQYF | TGTGCCAGCAGCCCGCTGGTAGGCTCCAGGCGGGACACAGATACGCAGTATTTT | NA | TRBJ2-3 | TRBV7-9 | NA
CASSPRLAGGETQYF | TGTGCCAGCAGCCCCCGACTAGCGGGAGGAGAGACCCAGTACTTC | NA | TRBJ2-5 | TRBV11-2 | TRBD2
CASSLNGGRARETQYF | TGTGCCAGCAGCTTAAACGGCGGGAGGGCCCGAGAGACCCAGTACTTC | NA | TRBJ2-5 | TRBV7-6 | TRBD2
CASSFGRESKGETQYF | TGTGCCAGCAGCTTTGGGCGGGAGAGTAAGGGAGAGACCCAGTACTTC | NA | TRBJ2-5 | TRBV7-2 | TRBD2
CASSLAWQGAVNTEAFF | TGTGCCAGCAGCTTAGCTTGGCAGGGGGCTGTGAACACTGAAGCTTTCTTT | NA | TRBJ1-1 | TRBV7-9 | TRBD1
CASSTARSTDTQYF | TGTGCCAGTAGTACAGCGCGGAGCACAGATACGCAGTATTTT | NA | TRBJ2-3 | TRBV19 | NA
CASSPGLAYNEQFF | TGTGCCAGCTCCCCCGGACTAGCCTACAATGAGCAGTTCTTC | NA | TRBJ2-1 | TRBV18 | TRBD2
CASNEPSSYEQYF | TGTGCCAGCAACGAGCCGAGCTCCTACGAGCAGTACTTC | NA | TRBJ2-7 | TRBV5-8 | NA
CASSLSPGIYEQYF | TGTGCCAGCAGCTTAAGTCCGGGAATCTACGAGCAGTACTTC | NA | TRBJ2-7 | TRBV7-2 | NA
CASSFTGTSGGEQFF | TGTGCCAGCAGCTTCACCGGGACTAGCGGCGGAGAGCAGTTCTTC | once | TRBJ2-1 | TRBV11-2 | TRBD2
CASSIRASQPQHF | TGTGCCAGTAGTATAAGGGCCAGCCAGCCCCAGCATTTT | NA | TRBJ1-5 | TRBV19 | NA
CASSLAGSRAPETQYF | TGTGCCAGCAGCTTAGCCGGGTCGAGGGCTCCAGAGACCCAGTACTTC | once | TRBJ2-5 | TRBV11-2 | NA
CASKGGLTEAFF | TGTGCCAGCAAAGGGGGTCTCACTGAAGCTTTCTTT | NA | TRBJ1-1 | TRBV2 | NA
CASRTSYGSYNEQFF | TGTGCCAGCAGGACTAGTTATGGCTCCTACAATGAGCAGTTCTTC | NA | TRBJ2-1 | TRBV6-1 | NA
CASRQSWGRGSGNTIYF | TGTGCCAGCAGACAAAGCTGGGGAAGAGGCTCTGGAAACACCATATATTTT | NA | TRBJ1-3 | TRBV27 | NA
CASSQPGREGEQYF | TGTGCCAGCAGCCAACCAGGCCGGGAGGGCGAGCAGTACTTC | NA | TRBJ2-7 | TRBV4-2 | TRBD2
CASSKPGKGSYEQYF | TGTGCCAGCAGCAAACCTGGAAAGGGCTCCTACGAGCAGTACTTC | NA | TRBJ2-7 | TRBV21-1 | NA
CATSRDLDEQFF | TGTGCCACCAGCAGAGATCTCGATGAGCAGTTCTTC | NA | TRBJ2-1 | TRBV15 | NA
CASSGQGAYGYTF | TGTGCCAGCAGCGGACAGGGGGCCTATGGCTACACCTTC | NA | TRBJ1-2 | TRBV7-2 | TRBD1
CASSLGAPTSGAADTQYF | TGTGCCAGCAGCTTGGGGGCCCCTACTAGCGGGGCGGCAGATACGCAGTATTTT | NA | TRBJ2-3 | TRBV5-4 | TRBD2
CASSTGTGRLTDTQYF | TGCGCCAGCAGTACCGGGACAGGGAGGTTAACAGATACGCAGTATTTT | once | TRBJ2-3 | TRBV5-1 | TRBD1
CASSPSRNQPQHF | TGTGCCAGCAGCCCCAGCCGAAATCAGCCCCAGCATTTT | NA | TRBJ1-5 | TRBV5-8 | NA
CASSLATSGSKNIQYF | TGTGCCAGCAGCTTAGCGACTAGCGGTTCCAAAAACATTCAGTACTTC | few | TRBJ2-4 | TRBV7-8 | TRBD2
CASSLDSGSSTDTQYF | TGTGCCAGCAGCTTAGACTCCGGCAGTAGCACAGATACGCAGTATTTT | NA | TRBJ2-3 | TRBV7-3 | NA
CAISERAGGPIEQFF | TGTGCCATCAGTGAGCGGGCGGGAGGGCCGATTGAGCAGTTCTTC | NA | TRBJ2-1 | TRBV10-3 | TRBD2
CASSSRGAGRAEKLFF | TGTGCCAGCAGCTCCCGAGGGGCAGGGCGGGCTGAAAAACTGTTTTTT | NA | TRBJ1-4 | TRBV7-2 | NA
CASSRDYSSYEQYF | TGCGCCAGCAGTCGGGACTATTCCTCCTACGAGCAGTACTTC | NA | TRBJ2-7 | TRBV4-1 | TRBD2
CASSRDRGGNGYTF | TGTGCCAGCAGCCGCGACAGGGGGGGAAATGGCTACACCTTC | NA | TRBJ1-2 | TRBV6-6 | TRBD1
CASSFRAGRNQPQHF | TGTGCCAGCAGTTTCCGGGCAGGGCGCAATCAGCCCCAGCATTTT | NA | TRBJ1-5 | TRBV28 | NA
CASSLLGQGAGYNEQFF | TGTGCCAGCAGCTTACTCGGACAGGGGGCCGGATACAATGAGCAGTTCTTC | NA | TRBJ2-1 | TRBV7-2 | TRBD1
CASSEWRTSGNEQFF | TGTGCCAGCAGTGAATGGCGGACCTCCGGCAATGAGCAGTTCTTC | NA | TRBJ2-1 | TRBV2 | NA
CASSSTGVNEKLFF | TGTGCCAGCAGCTCGACAGGGGTTAATGAAAAACTGTTTTTT | few | TRBJ1-4 | TRBV5-4 | TRBD1
CASSPDRLEQYF | TGTGCCAGCAGCCCGGACCGTCTTGAGCAGTACTTC | once | TRBJ2-7 | TRBV28 | NA
CASSLSRGQETQYF | TGTGCCAGCAGCTTAAGCAGGGGACAAGAGACCCAGTACTTC | NA | TRBJ2-5 | TRBV7-2 | NA
CASSEGTGQGNYEQYF | TGCGCCAGCAGTGAGGGGACGGGACAGGGGAACTACGAGCAGTACTTC | NA | TRBJ2-7 | TRBV4-3 | TRBD1
CASSFLIGETQYF | TGTGCCAGCAGCTTCCTAATCGGAGAGACCCAGTACTTC | NA | TRBJ2-5 | TRBV7-7 | NA
CASSRGQGRGEGYTF | TGTGCCAGCAGTAGAGGACAGGGGAGAGGTGAGGGCTACACCTTC | NA | TRBJ1-2 | TRBV6-6 | TRBD1
CASSPDGTSRVDGYTF | TGTGCCAGCTCACCCGACGGGACATCTAGGGTGGATGGCTACACCTTC | NA | TRBJ1-2 | TRBV18 | NA
CASSREETQYF | TGTGCCAGCAGCCGCGAAGAGACCCAGTACTTC | once | TRBJ2-5 | TRBV5-6 | NA
CASSQVTSSYNEQFF | TGCGCCAGCAGCCAAGTGACAAGCTCCTACAATGAGCAGTTCTTC | NA | TRBJ2-1 | TRBV4-3 | NA